The clone carrying this TCR beta chain has just a few counts. Its specificity is unknown. The V gene's germline CDR1 is SGHRS and CDR2 YFSETQ. The CDR3 contains 14 residues. Unmatched junction bases numbered 7, after V lost 7 bases and J lost 3 bases. This entry comes from a study of response to subunit inactivated influenza vaccine. The study, taken as a whole, reports: With each seasonal influenza vaccination, the authors suggested, few new T cells are recruited.

Each CDR3 protein gets one entry after TCRdb re-called the RT-PCR reads with MiXCR. Among about 700,000 distinct CDR3 sequences listed, around 16% were seen once. The chain carries TRBV5-1 and TRBJ1-1; 9 bases are a match to TRBD1. This TCR came from a man aged 45-60 years who received an inactivated influenza vaccine. Sample: PBMCs from blood, taken 12 days after vaccination. CDR3 region: CASRPRQGDTEAFF. The CDR3 DNA reads as TGCGCCAGCCGGCCGCGACAGGGGGACACTGAAGCTTTCTTT.